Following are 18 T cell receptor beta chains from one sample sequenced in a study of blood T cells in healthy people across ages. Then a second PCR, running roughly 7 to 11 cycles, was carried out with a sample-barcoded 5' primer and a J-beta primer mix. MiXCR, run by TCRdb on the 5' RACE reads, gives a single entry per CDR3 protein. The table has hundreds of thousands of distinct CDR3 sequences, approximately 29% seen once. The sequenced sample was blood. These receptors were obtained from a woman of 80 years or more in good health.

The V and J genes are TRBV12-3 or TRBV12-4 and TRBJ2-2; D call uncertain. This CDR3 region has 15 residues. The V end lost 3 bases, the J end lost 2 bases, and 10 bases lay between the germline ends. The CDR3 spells CASSFATVNTGELFF. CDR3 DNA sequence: TGTGCCAGCAGTTTTGCGACCGTCAACACCGGGGAGCTGTTTTTT.

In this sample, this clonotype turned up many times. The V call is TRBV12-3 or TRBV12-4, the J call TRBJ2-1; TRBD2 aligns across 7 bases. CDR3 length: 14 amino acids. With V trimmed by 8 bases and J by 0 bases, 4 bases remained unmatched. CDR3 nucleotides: TGTGCCAGCGCCTGGGGGGGCTCCTACAATGAGCAGTTCTTC. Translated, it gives CASAWGGSYNEQFF.

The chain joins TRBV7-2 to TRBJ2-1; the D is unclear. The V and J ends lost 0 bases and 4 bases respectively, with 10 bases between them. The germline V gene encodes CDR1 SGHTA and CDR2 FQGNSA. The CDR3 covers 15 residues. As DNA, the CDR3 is TGTGCCAGCAGCTTAGCGCGAAATAGTTACAATGAGCAGTTCTTC. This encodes CASSLARNSYNEQFF.

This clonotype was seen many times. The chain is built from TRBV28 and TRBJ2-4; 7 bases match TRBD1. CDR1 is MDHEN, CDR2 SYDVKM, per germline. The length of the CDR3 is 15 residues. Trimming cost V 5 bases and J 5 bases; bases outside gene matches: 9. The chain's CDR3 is CASSIGTVGQNIQYF. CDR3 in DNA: TGTGCCAGCAGTATAGGGACAGTTGGCCAAAACATTCAGTACTTC.

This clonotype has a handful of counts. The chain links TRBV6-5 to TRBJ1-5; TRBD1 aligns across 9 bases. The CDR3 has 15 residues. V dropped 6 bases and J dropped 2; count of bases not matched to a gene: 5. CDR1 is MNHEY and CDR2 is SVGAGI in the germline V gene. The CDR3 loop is CASRLRTGGNQPQHF. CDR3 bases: TGTGCCAGCAGACTCAGGACAGGGGGCAATCAGCCCCAGCATTTT.

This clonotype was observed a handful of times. The CDR3 nucleotides are TGCAGTGCTAGGAGTTCCGGGGGTTCCCAGCATTTT. Amino acid sequence: CSARSSGGSQHF. The chain combines TRBV20-1 with TRBJ1-5; D may be TRBD1 (5 bases). The V and J ends lost 3 bases and 11 bases respectively, with 14 bases between them. The CDR3 runs to 12 residues. The germline V gene has CDR1 DFQATT and CDR2 SNEGSKA (reference sequence).

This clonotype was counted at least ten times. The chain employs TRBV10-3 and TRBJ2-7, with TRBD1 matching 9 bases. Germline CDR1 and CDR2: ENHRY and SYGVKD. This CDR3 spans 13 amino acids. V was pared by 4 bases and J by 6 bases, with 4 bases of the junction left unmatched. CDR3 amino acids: CAISGRQGVEQYF. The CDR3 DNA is TGTGCCATCAGTGGAAGACAGGGGGTCGAGCAGTACTTC.

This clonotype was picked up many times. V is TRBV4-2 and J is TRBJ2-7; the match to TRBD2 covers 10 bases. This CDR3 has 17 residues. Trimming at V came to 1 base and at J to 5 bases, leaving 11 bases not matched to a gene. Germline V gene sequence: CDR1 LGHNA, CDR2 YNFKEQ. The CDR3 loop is CASSQGKGSGGANEQYF. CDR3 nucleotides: TGTGCCAGCAGCCAAGGGAAGGGCAGCGGGGGGGCCAACGAGCAGTACTTC.

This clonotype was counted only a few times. The CDR3 spells CASSEVDYNSPLHF. The DNA of the CDR3 is TGTGCCAGCAGTGAGGTCGACTATAATTCACCCCTCCACTTT. V is TRBV6-1 and J is TRBJ1-6; no firm D call. CDR3 length: 14 amino acids. Trimming took 3 bases from V and 3 from J, leaving 6 bases between them. Germline CDR1 and CDR2: MNHNS and SASEGT.

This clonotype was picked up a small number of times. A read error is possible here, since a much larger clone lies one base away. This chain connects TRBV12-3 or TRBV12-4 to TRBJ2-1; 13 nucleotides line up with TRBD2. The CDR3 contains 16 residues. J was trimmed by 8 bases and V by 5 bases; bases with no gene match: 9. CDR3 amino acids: CASSPTSGGGGDEQFF. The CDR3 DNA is TGTGCCAGCAGTCCTACTAGCGGGGGGGGTGGGGATGAGCAGTTCTTC.

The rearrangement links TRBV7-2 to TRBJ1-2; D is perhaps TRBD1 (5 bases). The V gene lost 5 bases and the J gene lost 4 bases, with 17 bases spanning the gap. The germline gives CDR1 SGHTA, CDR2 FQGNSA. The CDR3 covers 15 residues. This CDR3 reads CASSLNQGAPYGYTF. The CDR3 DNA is TGTGCCAGCAGCCTGAACCAGGGAGCCCCCTATGGCTACACCTTC.

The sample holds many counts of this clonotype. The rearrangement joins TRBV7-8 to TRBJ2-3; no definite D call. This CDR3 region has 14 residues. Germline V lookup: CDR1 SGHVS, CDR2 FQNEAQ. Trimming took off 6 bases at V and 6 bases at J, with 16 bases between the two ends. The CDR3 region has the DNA TGTGCCAGCAGTTACAACCCAGGCTTGGATACGCAGTATTTT. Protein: CASSYNPGLDTQYF.

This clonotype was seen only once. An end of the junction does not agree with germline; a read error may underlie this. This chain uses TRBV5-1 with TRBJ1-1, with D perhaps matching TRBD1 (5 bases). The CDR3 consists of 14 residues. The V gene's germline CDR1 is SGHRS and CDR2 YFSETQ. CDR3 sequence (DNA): TGCGTCAGCAGCTCCCACGGGACGAACACTGAAGCTTTCTTT. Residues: CVSSSHGTNTEAFF.

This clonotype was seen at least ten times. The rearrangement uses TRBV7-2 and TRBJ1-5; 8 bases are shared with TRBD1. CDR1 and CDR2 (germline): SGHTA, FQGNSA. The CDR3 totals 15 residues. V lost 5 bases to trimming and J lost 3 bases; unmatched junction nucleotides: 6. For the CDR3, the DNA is TGTGCCAGCAGCCCACAGGGGGGTACCAATCAGCCCCAGCATTTT. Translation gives CASSPQGGTNQPQHF.

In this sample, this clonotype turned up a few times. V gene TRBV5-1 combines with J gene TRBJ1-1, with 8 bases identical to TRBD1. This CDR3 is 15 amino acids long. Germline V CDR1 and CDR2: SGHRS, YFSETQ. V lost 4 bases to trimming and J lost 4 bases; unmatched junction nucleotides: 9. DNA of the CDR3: TGCGCCAGCAGCCCCGGACAGGGCCCGAGCACTGAAGCTTTCTTT. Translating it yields CASSPGQGPSTEAFF.

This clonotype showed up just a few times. The CDR3 sequence is CSVEALWGGQVRGYTF. In DNA form, the CDR3 reads TGCAGCGTTGAAGCCCTCTGGGGCGGACAGGTTCGTGGCTACACCTTC. The rearrangement joins TRBV29-1 to TRBJ1-2, with TRBD1 matching over 7 bases. Trimming removed 1 base from V and 7 bases from J; junction bases left unmatched: 15. This CDR3 spans 16 amino acids. Germline CDR1 and CDR2: SQVTM and ANQGSEA. The whole variable domain, remainder taken from reference TRBV29-1 and TRBJ1-2, is SAVISQKPSRDICQRGTSLTIQCQVDSQVTMMFWYRQQPGQSLTLIATANQGSEATYESGFVIDKFPISRPNLTFSTLTVSNMSPEDSSIYLCSVEALWGGQVRGYTFGSGTRLTVV.

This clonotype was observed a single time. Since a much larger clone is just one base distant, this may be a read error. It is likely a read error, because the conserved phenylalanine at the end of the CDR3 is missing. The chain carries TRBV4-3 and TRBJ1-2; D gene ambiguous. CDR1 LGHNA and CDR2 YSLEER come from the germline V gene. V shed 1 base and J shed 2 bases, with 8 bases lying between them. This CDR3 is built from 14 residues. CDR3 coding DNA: TGCGCCAGCAGCCAAGGGACTGTCAACTATGGCTACACCGTC. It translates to CASSQGTVNYGYTV.

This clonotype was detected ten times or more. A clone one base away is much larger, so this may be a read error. In DNA form, the CDR3 reads TGCGGTGCTAGAGATCTAGGGCGGGAGACCCAGTACTTC. Protein sequence: CGARDLGRETQYF. The chain couples TRBV20-1 to TRBJ2-5; D call uncertain. The CDR3 is 13 amino acids. The germline V gene encodes CDR1 DFQATT and CDR2 SNEGSKA (reference sequence).